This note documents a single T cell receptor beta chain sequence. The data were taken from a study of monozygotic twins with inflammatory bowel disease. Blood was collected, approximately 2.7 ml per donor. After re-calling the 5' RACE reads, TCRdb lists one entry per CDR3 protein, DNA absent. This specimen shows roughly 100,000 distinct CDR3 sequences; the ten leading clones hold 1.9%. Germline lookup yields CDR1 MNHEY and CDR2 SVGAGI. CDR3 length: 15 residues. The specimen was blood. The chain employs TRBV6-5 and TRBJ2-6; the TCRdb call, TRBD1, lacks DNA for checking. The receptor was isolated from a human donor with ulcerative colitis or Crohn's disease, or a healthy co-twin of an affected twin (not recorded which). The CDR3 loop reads CASSILSTGANVLTF.